Listed below are T cell receptor beta chains from one sample, sequenced in a study of T-cell memory formation after mild COVID-19. TCRdb analysed the 5' RACE reads with MiXCR anew, one entry per CDR3 protein. There are 50,000 to 75,000 distinct CDR3 sequences in the sample; approximately 9% occur only once, and around 1.1% lies in the top ten. Specimen: PBMCs or a T cell subset sorted from them (not recorded which). These receptors were taken from a man aged 18 to 30 who had mild COVID-19 (a few samples of this study predate the infection). Cell type and time point are not known. CDR3s include the opening cysteine and the closing phenylalanine or tryptophan. Each record gives: D gene, V gene, J gene, clone size, CDR3 protein, CDR3 DNA. D genes are given only for firm matches. For some rows the clone size is stated as once, few or many, or as a class when expanded; others skip it.

TRBD2	TRBV6-1	TRBJ2-5	NA	CASSESGGGAETQYF	TGTGCCAGCAGTGAGTCCGGCGGGGGGGCTGAGACCCAGTACTTC
TRBD2	TRBV7-2	TRBJ2-2	few	CASTGRGTNTGELFF	TGTGCCAGCACAGGGAGGGGCACGAACACCGGGGAGCTGTTTTTT
NA	TRBV24-1	TRBJ2-1	few	CATSDSPSLWTQFF	TGTGCCACCAGTGATTCCCCGAGTTTATGGACGCAGTTCTTC
TRBD1	TRBV2	TRBJ2-2	few	CASRIPGQGSTGELFF	TGTGCCAGCAGGATTCCGGGACAGGGTTCCACCGGGGAGCTGTTTTTT
NA	TRBV5-6	TRBJ1-6	few	CASSLWVNSPLHF	TGTGCCAGCAGCTTGTGGGTAAATTCACCCCTCCACTTT
NA	TRBV7-6	TRBJ2-7	many	CASSLWGGSSYEQYF	TGTGCCAGCAGCTTATGGGGAGGCAGTTCCTACGAGCAGTACTTC
NA	TRBV3-1	TRBJ2-7	many	CASSHLRQEHEQYF	TGTGCCAGCAGCCACCTGCGACAAGAGCACGAGCAGTACTTC
NA	TRBV5-1	TRBJ1-4	NA	CASSRTGQGGEKLFF	TGCGCCAGCAGCAGAACTGGACAAGGTGGGGAAAAACTGTTTTTT
NA	TRBV6-8	TRBJ2-3	NA	CASSYDREADTQYF	TGTGCCAGCAGTTACGACAGGGAGGCAGATACGCAGTATTTT
TRBD1	TRBV5-1	TRBJ2-7	few	CASSAPRQGSSYEQYF	TGCGCCAGCAGCGCCCCCCGACAGGGTAGCTCCTACGAGCAGTACTTC
NA	TRBV12-3/TRBV12-4	TRBJ2-1	few	CASSLRHPVNNEQFF	TGTGCCAGCAGTTTAAGGCATCCGGTTAACAATGAGCAGTTCTTC
TRBD2	TRBV5-1	TRBJ2-5	many	CASSLTAGETETQYF	TGCGCCAGCAGCTTGACAGCGGGGGAGACTGAGACCCAGTACTTC
NA	TRBV7-8	TRBJ1-2	NA	CASSLVGGTNYGYTF	TGTGCCAGCAGCTTAGTGGGCGGAACTAACTATGGCTACACCTTC
NA	TRBV6-2/TRBV6-3	TRBJ2-3	NA	CASSLSGLGTDTQYF	TGTGCCAGCAGTTTAAGCGGATTAGGCACAGATACGCAGTATTTT
NA	TRBV6-5	TRBJ2-7	NA	CASSYTRGGYEQYF	TGTGCCAGCAGTTACACCAGAGGGGGCTACGAGCAGTACTTC
NA	TRBV20-1	TRBJ2-1	few	CSAVVEQFF	TGCAGTGCTGTTGTTGAGCAGTTCTTC
NA	TRBV5-4	TRBJ2-2	NA	CATASGGEAGELFF	TGTGCCACAGCTTCAGGAGGGGAGGCCGGGGAGCTGTTTTTT
NA	TRBV7-3	TRBJ2-2	NA	CASSLVRGSAGELFF	TGTGCCAGCAGCTTAGTCAGGGGATCGGCCGGGGAGCTGTTTTTT
NA	TRBV20-1	TRBJ2-3	many	CSAQGGISTDTQYF	TGCAGTGCCCAAGGAGGAATTTCCACAGATACGCAGTATTTT
NA	TRBV7-9	TRBJ1-1	NA	CASSSISTVNTEAFF	TGTGCCAGCAGCTCCATATCGACCGTGAACACTGAAGCTTTCTTT
NA	TRBV6-2/TRBV6-3	TRBJ1-2	NA	CASQGNYGYTF	TGTGCCAGCCAGGGGAACTATGGCTACACCTTC
NA	TRBV4-3	TRBJ2-2	few	CASSQEGLAAIGFTGELFF	TGCGCCAGCAGCCAAGAGGGGCTAGCCGCTATAGGATTCACCGGGGAGCTGTTTTTT
NA	TRBV11-2	TRBJ2-5	many	CASSLVSSSQETQYF	TGTGCCAGCAGCTTAGTTTCGTCCAGCCAAGAGACCCAGTACTTC